This TCR beta chain was recovered during a study of identical twins. One entry per CDR3 protein, called by TCRdb with MiXCR from the 5' RACE reads. The data contain 200,000 to 300,000 distinct CDR3 sequences, over 9.5% of them singletons. This CDR3 contains 17 residues. The V gene's germline CDR1 is DFQATT and CDR2 SNEGSKA (reference sequence). With 1 base removed from V and 0 bases from J, the gap between germline ends came to 13 bases. Study-wide results and limits: The study reached conclusions through statistical analysis that was cross-sectional, not following the same donors. For monozygotic twins, models underestimated out-of-frame TCR alpha sharing.

This clonotype showed up many times. The target antigen is unknown. The rearrangement links TRBV20-1 to TRBJ2-6; D is unresolved. Source material: memory T cells sorted from blood. The clonotype originates from a man between 50 and 59 years old in good health. The CDR3, as DNA: TGCAGTGCTAGAGTACCTCTTTACGGCTCTGGGGCCAACGTCCTGACTTTC. It translates to CSARVPLYGSGANVLTF.